Detailed here is one TCR beta chain. The antigen it binds to is not known. The input lacks base qualities; no much larger clone sits a single base away. In total, approximately 700 healthy bone marrow donors made up the cohort. Cohort members were all nominally healthy when sampled, although unrecorded immune exposures were likely present. The donor tested CMV seropositive and was one of the 289 seropositive cohort members. A peripheral blood sample was provided by each donor, and peripheral blood mononuclear cells were used for TCR beta sequencing. Genomic DNA extraction from the blood cell samples was performed with the Qiagen DNeasy Blood Extraction Kit. Libraries were built with the immunoSEQ multiplex PCR assay. The multiplex PCR relied on a mix of 60 forward primers for TCR Vbeta segments and 13 reverse primers for TCR Jbeta segments. Amplification of the CDR3 region of rearranged TCR beta genes was performed with a multiplex PCR assay on genomic DNA. The amplified TCR beta libraries were sequenced on the Illumina HiSeq System as 87-base-pair reads. On the authors' methods: A later analysis counted around 72 million unique TCR beta chains across the roughly 700 repertoires, and roughly 10 million of these chains were shared by at least two donors. Raw reads were error-corrected and collapsed into unique sequences with a nearest-neighbor algorithm that merged closely related sequences to remove PCR and sequencing errors. To assign V, D and J gene segments, CDR3 sequences were aligned to IMGT reference sequences. For a sequence to be retained, a match of at least six nucleotides to both a V gene segment and a J gene segment was required. A rearrangement was called productive if the CDR3 had no stop codons and remained in frame with V and J, and every other rearrangement was called non-productive. Following IMGT convention, CDR3 was defined as the stretch from the second conserved V-encoded cysteine to the conserved J-encoded phenylalanine. Sequences without an unambiguous match to a single V gene segment were excluded from the earlier analysis of approximately 560 of the donors. In an earlier analysis of about 590 of the donors, a V segment was called functional when productive rearrangements were above 56.7%, and segregating when the standard deviation between donors exceeded 5%. A statistical classification framework was developed to diagnose cytomegalovirus status using the catalog of TCR beta chain sequences. In a later analysis, V and J genes were assigned by comparing TCR nucleotide sequences against IMGT/GENE-DB human TR gene sequences. The TCRdist pipeline was used in a later analysis to assign CDR3 sequences and most-parsimonious VDJ recombination scenarios. In a later analysis, each TCR beta chain was defined by its CDR3 amino acid sequence together with its V-gene family, and reads without a unique V-gene family were excluded. To address suspected cross-contamination and a sequencing artifact, a later analysis removed approximately 600 highly shared, low-generation-probability nucleotide sequences. For each public chain, a later analysis derived a clonal expansion index from normalized ranks of inferred template counts within each repertoire. In a later analysis, generation probabilities were computed using a VDJ recombination model fitted to out-of-frame rearrangements, and the results were checked against IGoR. A later analysis scored TCR-TCR, TCR-HLA and TCR-CMV co-occurrence with hypergeometric tests, applying a repertoire-size bias correction to TCR pairs. A later analysis estimated false discovery rates by permuting HLA or CMV assignments 20 times. In a later analysis, co-occurring TCRs were grouped using DBSCAN, with TCRdist sequence similarity added in when clustering inside HLA-allele-positive subsets. For co-occurrence clustering, repertoires with fewer than 30,000 or more than 120,000 public chains were excluded, along with roughly five repertoires with anomalous nucleotide sharing. TCRdb re-hosts the immuneACCESS table, in-frame sequences only. Its copies lack some clones; in the studies checked, an unresolved V gene accounts for under half of them, and the cause for the rest is not known. V, J and clone size are those of that table, while D and trimming were read from the DNA. The sample yields about 130,000 clones; roughly 68% were counted once. Of the sample, 3.5% to 5% falls within the top ten clones.

This sample is part of a study of cytomegalovirus exposure and HLA in healthy donors (dated by TCRdb to the late 2010s). About the study as a whole: An earlier analysis of some 500 of the donors reported 250 to 350 Gb of sequence data and 117 million unique TCR beta sequences from approximately 180 million T cells. Among 300 to 500 genotyped donors of the cohort, an average of approximately 240,000 unique TCR beta nucleotide sequences was sequenced per donor, of which 15% to 20% were non-productive. Both class I and class II loci were covered by HLA typing, at four-digit resolution. Rather than using new phenotypic data, the later analysis identified candidate immune exposures from TCR beta sequences and from how often those sequences occurred across donors. Donor age, sex, ethnicity and CMV serostatus were compiled alongside the repertoire data. The genetic ancestry cluster associated with self-reported Caucasian donors included 81% of the 300 to 450 genotyped donors. The study profiled the T cell repertoires of hundreds of subjects by immunosequencing and related them to cytomegalovirus serostatus. To predict cytomegalovirus infection status, the study combined high-throughput TCR immunosequencing, statistical association of individual TCRs with disease status, and machine learning. Besides the first cohort of approximately 710 subjects, a separate validation cohort made up of 120 different subjects was used. To study patterns of TCR occurrence, a later analysis re-analyzed previously published TCR beta repertoires from 700 or so donors and added high-resolution HLA genotyping. The study aimed to test whether signatures of past pathogen exposure could be identified by cataloging public T cell receptors. Genome-wide SNP genotypes for about three fifths of the roughly 670 donors were used in a later genetic analysis, which treated that subset as a discovery cohort. About five DR-DQ haplotypes were handled as single units for association and clustering because linkage in the cohort was strong. An early release that covered several hundred HLA-typed donors contained about 300 gigabases of sequencing data and around 80 million unique TCR sequences. In an earlier analysis of a few hundred of the donors, high-throughput TCR beta sequencing was used to judge whether each TCR beta V gene segment behaved as functional or pseudogenic. Typing coverage differed by locus: A, B, C, DRB1 and DQB1 were typed in about 620-630 donors, DQA1 in about 510, DPA1 in approximately 600, and DPB1 in 472. All discovery cohort repertoires had been generated on a single sequencing platform. The paper's findings and limits, for the study overall: A cluster of highly shared sequence variants was judged likely to represent a technical artifact of the sequencing pipeline. The classifier was reported to diagnose cytomegalovirus status with high specificity and sensitivity in both the original and validation cohorts. V-gene and J-gene trimming of TCR beta chains was associated with a missense DCLRE1C variant in a later genetic analysis, and the association was replicated in an independent cohort. A later analysis reported that several top co-occurrence clusters appeared linked to parvovirus B19, influenza, CMV and Epstein-Barr virus. At a false discovery rate of 0.05, a later analysis linked around 17,000 TCR beta sequences to specific HLA alleles. A further reported finding was that TCR beta sequences accurately predicted the HLA-A and HLA-B alleles for most subjects in the first cohort. Assigning TCR associations to individual alleles was difficult when HLA alleles, especially DR and DQ, strongly co-occurred. In a later analysis, the rate of TCR association differed among HLA loci, with DRB1 alleles having the most associated TCRs and HLA-C alleles having the fewest. Because counts were too low, about 18 rarely observed V segments, including chromosome 9 orphons, were excluded from the earlier analysis of several hundred of the donors. A later analysis found that most CMV-associated TCR beta chains appeared HLA-restricted, with HLA associations seemingly driven largely by CMV exposure. The study listed over 150 TCR beta chains as associated with cytomegalovirus. Linkage disequilibrium might explain the correlated functional status among segregating V segments, but an unknown experimental factor could not be excluded. In a later analysis, HLA-associated TCR beta chains were found to be more clonally expanded and to have lower generation probabilities than equally common non-associated chains. Across donors, most TCR sequences were observed very rarely, whereas some public TCRs were present in many individuals. In an earlier analysis of several hundred of the donors, most TCR beta V segments were observed in productive rearrangements about 90% or about 30% of the time, broadly matching IMGT annotations. Because HLA typing was missing for some donors at each locus, association tests included only the typed subset. Presence/absence analyses assumed roughly uniform sequencing depth across donors, an assumption that may not hold. A few of the identified cytomegalovirus-associated TCR beta chains were confirmed in vitro to be specific for cytomegalovirus antigens. According to a later genetic analysis, donors in an Asian-associated ancestry cluster had fewer N-insertions in productive TCRs than the approximately 610-donor mean. The authors suggested that the approach could potentially be extended to other disease states and immunological phenotypes. The only immune exposure information available for the cohort was CMV serostatus. This cohort had only TCR beta chains sequenced, and the lack of alpha or paired-chain data limited which features could be detected.

Material for sequencing was PBMCs. The TCR sequence derives from a woman between 45 and 65 years old in good health and CMV-seropositive.

The sequenced DNA is TGTGCCAGCAGCCCCGCCAAACACGCCGGGACAGGGGGCAACCGGGGTAATGAAAAACTGTTTTTT. Its product reads: CASSPAKHAGTGGNRGNEKLFF. The sequence joins TRBV4-2 to TRBJ1-4; a stretch of 12 junction bases matches TRBD1. According to the germline V gene, CDR1 reads LGHNA and CDR2 reads YNFKEQ. Germline trimming: 4 bases from V, 4 bases from J; junction bases outside gene matches: 22. The CDR3 runs 22 amino acids, cysteine and phenylalanine included. The DNA shown is the 66-base CDR3, in frame from base 1.